This TCR beta chain originates from a study of blood T cell repertoires in COVID-19. Trimming removed 3 bases from V and 8 bases from J; junction bases left unmatched: 8. Germline-derived CDR1 and CDR2 are LNHDA and SQIVND (reference sequence). This CDR3 is 14 amino acids long. Sequenced by immunoSEQ multiplex PCR; TCRdb stores in-frame clones only, minus some. The data contain over 150,000 clones, around four fifths of them singletons. The sample consisted of peripheral blood. The genes are TRBV19 and TRBJ1-2; TRBD1 matches 8 bases. This clonotype was sampled from an elderly woman with COVID-19, enrolled during active disease. The CDR3 region has the DNA TGTGCCAGTAGTATGGTGAACAGGGGGAACGGCTACACCTTC. It is translated as CASSMVNRGNGYTF.